Presented here are 16 T cell receptor beta chains from one specimen sequenced in a study of T cell changes during pregnancy in multiple sclerosis. Data came from immunoSEQ multiplex PCR; TCRdb stores just in-frame clones and leaves some out. The sample contains roughly 40,000 clones, around 90% of which appear only once. The starting material was CD8+ T cells from peripheral blood mononuclear cells, obtained before pregnancy. The receptors were gathered from a female donor with multiple sclerosis, enrolled in a pregnancy study.

The V call is TRBV5-1, the J call TRBJ2-7; tentatively, D is TRBD2 (5 bases). The CDR3 loop spans 12 amino acids. Germline V lookup: CDR1 SGHRS, CDR2 YFSETQ. V was cut by 7 bases and J by 3 bases, with 11 bases left in between. The CDR3 DNA follows: TGCGCCAGCTCCCTCGGGGACTACGAGCAGTACTTC. Residues: CASSLGDYEQYF.

For the CDR3, the DNA is TGTGCCAGCAGTCAATACCGGGATGGCAATGAGCAGTTCTTC. Residues: CASSQYRDGNEQFF. The rearrangement joins TRBV27 to TRBJ2-1; possible D gene TRBD2, 5 bases. CDR1 MNHEY and CDR2 SMNVEV come from the germline V gene (reference sequence). V shed 5 bases and J shed 6 bases, with 14 bases lying between them. This CDR3 is built from 14 residues.

The rearrangement uses TRBV2 and TRBJ2-5, with 9 bases lining up with TRBD2. This CDR3 region has 16 residues. Germline assignment: CDR1 SNHLY and CDR2 FYNNEI. Unmatched junction bases numbered 2, after V lost 0 bases and J lost 0 bases. CDR3 DNA: TGTGCCAGCAGTGAAGCGAGCGGGAGGTACCAAGAGACCCAGTACTTC. Amino acid sequence: CASSEASGRYQETQYF.

V is TRBV7-9 and J is TRBJ2-3; TRBD2 agrees at 7 bases. The CDR3 covers 15 residues. Losses at the gene ends were 0 bases for V and 2 bases for J; bases not matched to a gene: 2. Germline-derived CDR1 and CDR2 are SEHNR and FQNEAQ (reference sequence). CDR3 residues: CASSLASGVTDTQYF. As DNA, the CDR3 is TGTGCCAGCAGCTTAGCCAGCGGGGTCACAGATACGCAGTATTTT.

This chain connects TRBV10-3 to TRBJ2-7, with 8 bases aligning to TRBD2. V was clipped by 4 bases and J by 2 bases; unmatched bases: 16. The germline V gene encodes CDR1 ENHRY and CDR2 SYGVKD. The CDR3 has 18 residues. Here the CDR3 reads CAISGGVGKRGQTYEQYF. Written as DNA, the CDR3 is TGTGCCATCAGTGGAGGTGTTGGGAAGCGGGGGCAAACCTACGAGCAGTACTTC.

This chain connects TRBV9 to TRBJ2-6; D is unclear. The CDR3 contains 18 residues. V dropped 0 bases and J dropped 0 bases, with 13 bases sitting between them. The V gene's germline CDR1 is SGDLS and CDR2 YYNGEE. CDR3 sequence: CASSVEWSPNSGANVLTF. CDR3 DNA sequence: TGTGCCAGCAGCGTAGAGTGGTCCCCTAACTCTGGGGCCAACGTCCTGACTTTC.

The gene calls are TRBV7-9 and TRBJ2-5; TRBD1 agrees at 7 bases. This CDR3 contains 14 residues. The V segment lost 2 bases and the J segment 4 bases; nucleotides outside the gene matches: 4. CDR1 is SEHNR and CDR2 is FQNEAQ in the germline V gene (reference sequence). The CDR3 nucleotides read TGTGCCAGCAGCTTACAGGGGGAACGAGAGACCCAGTACTTC. Translating it yields CASSLQGERETQYF.

This clone has more than one count but fewer than ten. An end of the junction does not agree with germline; a read error may underlie this. The CDR3 nucleotides read TGTGCCAGCAGTTTAGATCAGGGTGAAGTTTTCTTT. Its protein is CASSLDQGEVFF. The chain employs TRBV28 and TRBJ1-1; D may be TRBD1 (5 bases). The CDR3 has 12 amino acids. Germline-derived CDR1 and CDR2 are MDHEN and SYDVKM.

The V call is TRBV4-1, the J call TRBJ2-6; D not resolved. With 2 bases removed from V and 0 bases from J, the gap between germline ends came to 8 bases. The CDR3 contains 16 residues. The germline V gene encodes CDR1 MGHRA and CDR2 YSYEKL. The CDR3 DNA sequence: TGCGCCAGCAGCCAATCCGGTTCCTCTGGGGCCAACGTCCTGACTTTC. This sequence encodes CASSQSGSSGANVLTF.

V usage is TRBV19 and J usage is TRBJ2-1; 7 positions agree with TRBD2. This CDR3 is 14 amino acids long. V was clipped by 3 bases and J by 7 bases; unmatched bases: 6. Germline-derived CDR1 and CDR2 are LNHDA and SQIVND (reference sequence). This chain's CDR3 is CASSMGGSANEQFF. The CDR3 DNA reads TGTGCCAGTAGTATGGGCGGGAGTGCGAATGAGCAGTTCTTC.

The V gene is TRBV19, the J gene TRBJ1-1; possibly TRBD1 for D (6 bases). This CDR3 comprises 14 residues. V was cut by 7 bases and J by 3 bases, with 15 bases left in between. Germline V gene sequence: CDR1 LNHDA, CDR2 SQIVND (reference sequence). The CDR3 DNA sequence: TGTGCCAGTAAGCTGGGCAGGGGAGACACTGAAGCTTTCTTT. Protein product: CASKLGRGDTEAFF.

The genes are TRBV5-4 and TRBJ2-1; perhaps TRBD2 as D (5 bases). The CDR3 covers 12 residues. The V end lost 0 bases, the J end lost 7 bases, and 5 bases lay between the germline ends. CDR1 and CDR2 from the germline V gene are SGHNT and YYREEE (reference sequence). The CDR3 DNA sequence: TGTGCCAGCAGCTTGGGAGGGAATGAGCAGTTCTTC. Encoded protein: CASSLGGNEQFF.

This chain uses TRBV5-1 with TRBJ2-1; 7 positions match TRBD1. The V gene end was trimmed by 0 bases and the J gene end by 3 bases; junction bases not matched to a gene: 6. This CDR3 has 16 amino acids. Germline V gives CDR1 SGHRS, CDR2 YFSETQ. Here the CDR3 DNA reads TGCGCCAGCAGCTTGGAACCGGGACAGATCTACAATGAGCAGTTCTTC. Protein: CASSLEPGQIYNEQFF.

CDR3 in amino acids: CASSLEQGTDTQYF. CDR3 nucleotides: TGTGCCAGCAGCTTAGAACAGGGGACAGATACGCAGTATTTT. The chain uses TRBV7-9 and TRBJ2-3; 7 positions match TRBD1. The ends lost 1 base at V and 3 bases at J; junction bases unmatched: 1. The CDR3 is 14 residues long. Germline-derived CDR1 and CDR2 are SEHNR and FQNEAQ (reference sequence).

The chain is built from TRBV28 and TRBJ2-1; 15 bases align to TRBD2. J gave up 4 bases and V 6 bases, and 13 bases lay outside the gene matches. In germline, CDR1 is MDHEN, CDR2 SYDVKM. This CDR3 spans 19 amino acids. CDR3 protein: CASSQTGLAGGKGYNEQFF. For the CDR3, the DNA is TGTGCCAGCAGCCAAACGGGACTAGCGGGAGGTAAGGGGTACAATGAGCAGTTCTTC.

On this clone itself: Sequence at one end of the junction differs from germline and may be a read error. The chain recombines TRBV7-2 with TRBJ2-7; no reliable D call. The germline V gene encodes CDR1 SGHTA and CDR2 FQGNSA. This CDR3 region has 11 residues. CDR3: CASSYAYERYF. DNA of the CDR3: TGTGCCAGCTCCTATGCCTACGAGCGGTACTTC.